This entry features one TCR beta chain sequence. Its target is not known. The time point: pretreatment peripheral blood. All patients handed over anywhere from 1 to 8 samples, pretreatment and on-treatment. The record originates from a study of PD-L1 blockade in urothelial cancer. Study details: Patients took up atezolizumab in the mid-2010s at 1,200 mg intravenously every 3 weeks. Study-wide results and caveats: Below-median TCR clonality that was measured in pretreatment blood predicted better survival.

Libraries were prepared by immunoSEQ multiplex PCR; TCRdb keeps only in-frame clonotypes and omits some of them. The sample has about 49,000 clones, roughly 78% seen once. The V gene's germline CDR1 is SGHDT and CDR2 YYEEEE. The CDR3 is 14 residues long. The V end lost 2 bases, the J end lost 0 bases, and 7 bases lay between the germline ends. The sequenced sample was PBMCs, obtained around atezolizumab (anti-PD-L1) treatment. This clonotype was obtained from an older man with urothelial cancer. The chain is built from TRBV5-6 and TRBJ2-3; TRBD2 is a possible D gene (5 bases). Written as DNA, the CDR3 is TGTGCCAGCAGCTTAGGACTTAGCACAGATACGCAGTATTTT. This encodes CASSLGLSTDTQYF.